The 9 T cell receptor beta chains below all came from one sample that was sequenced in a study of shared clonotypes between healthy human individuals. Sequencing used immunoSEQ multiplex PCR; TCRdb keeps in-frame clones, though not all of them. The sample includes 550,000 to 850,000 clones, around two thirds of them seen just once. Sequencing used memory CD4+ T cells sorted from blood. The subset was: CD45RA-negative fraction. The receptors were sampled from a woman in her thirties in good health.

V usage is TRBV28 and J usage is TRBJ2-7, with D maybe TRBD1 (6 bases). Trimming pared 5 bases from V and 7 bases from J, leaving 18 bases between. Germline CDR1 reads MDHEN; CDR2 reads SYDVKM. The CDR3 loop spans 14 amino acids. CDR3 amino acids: CASSPYHRALEQYF. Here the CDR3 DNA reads TGTGCCAGCAGTCCTTACCACAGGGCTTTGGAGCAGTACTTC.

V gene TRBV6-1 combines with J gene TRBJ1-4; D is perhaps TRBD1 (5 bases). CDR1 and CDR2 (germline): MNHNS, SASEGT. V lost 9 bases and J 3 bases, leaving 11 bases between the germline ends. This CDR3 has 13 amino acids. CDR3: CASRGWANEKLFF. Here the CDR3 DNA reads TGTGCCAGTAGGGGTTGGGCTAATGAAAAACTGTTTTTT.

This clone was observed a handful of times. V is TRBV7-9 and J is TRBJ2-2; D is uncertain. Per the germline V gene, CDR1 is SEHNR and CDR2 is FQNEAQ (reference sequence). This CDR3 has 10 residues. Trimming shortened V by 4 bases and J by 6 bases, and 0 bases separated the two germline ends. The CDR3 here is CASSSGELFF. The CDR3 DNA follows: TGTGCCAGCAGCTCCGGGGAGCTGTTTTTT.

The CDR3 loop reads CASSISDRGNGELFF. The CDR3 DNA reads as TGTGCCAGCAGTATCTCGGACAGGGGTAACGGGGAGCTGTTTTTT. This chain links TRBV28 with TRBJ2-2, with 9 bases lining up with TRBD1. Germline V gene lookup returns CDR1 MDHEN and CDR2 SYDVKM. CDR3 length equals 15 residues. V lost 5 bases, J lost 7 bases, and 8 bases stayed unmatched.

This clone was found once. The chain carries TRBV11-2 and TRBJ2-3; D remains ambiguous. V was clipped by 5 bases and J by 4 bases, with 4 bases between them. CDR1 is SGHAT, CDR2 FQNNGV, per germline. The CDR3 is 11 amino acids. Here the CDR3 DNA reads TGTGCCAGCAGCGTCTCAGATACGCAGTATTTT. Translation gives CASSVSDTQYF.

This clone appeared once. The CDR3 reads CASSVAVELTAGEAFF. CDR3 DNA: TGTGCCAGCAGCGTAGCGGTGGAACTAACCGCTGGTGAAGCTTTCTTT. The chain joins TRBV9 to TRBJ1-1; D uncertain. V gave up 0 bases and J gave up 7 bases, with 19 bases separating them. Germline V gives CDR1 SGDLS, CDR2 YYNGEE. This CDR3 spans 16 amino acids.

CDR3 sequence (DNA): TGTGCCAGTAAAGGCGATATCGGAGGAACCTACGAGCAGTACTTC. It yields the protein CASKGDIGGTYEQYF. The chain links TRBV19 to TRBJ2-7; D perhaps matches TRBD2 (5 bases). Deletions cut 7 bases from V and 2 bases from J, with 18 bases between. The CDR3 has 15 amino acids. Germline CDR1 is LNHDA and CDR2 is SQIVND (reference sequence). The entire variable domain, with the rest obtained from reference TRBV19 and TRBJ2-7, is as follows: DGGITQSPKYLFRKEGQNVTLSCEQNLNHDAMYWYRQDPGQGLRLIYYSQIVNDFQKGDIAEGYSVSREKKESFPLTVTSAQKNPTAFYLCASKGDIGGTYEQYFGPGTRLTVT.

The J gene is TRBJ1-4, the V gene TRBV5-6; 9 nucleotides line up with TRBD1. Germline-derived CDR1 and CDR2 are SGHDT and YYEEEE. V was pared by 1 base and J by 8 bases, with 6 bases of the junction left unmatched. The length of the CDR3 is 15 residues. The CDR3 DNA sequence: TGTGCCAGCAGCTTGACGGGACAGGGAAGCGAAAAACTGTTTTTT. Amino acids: CASSLTGQGSEKLFF.

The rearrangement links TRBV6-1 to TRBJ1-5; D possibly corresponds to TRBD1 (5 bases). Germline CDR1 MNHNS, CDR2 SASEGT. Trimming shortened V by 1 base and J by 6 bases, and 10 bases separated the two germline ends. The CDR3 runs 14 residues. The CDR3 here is CASSEVGVTQPQHF. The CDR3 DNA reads TGTGCCAGCAGTGAAGTAGGGGTGACTCAGCCCCAGCATTTT.